This T cell receptor beta chain was recorded in a study of shared clonotypes between healthy human individuals. Clones were read by immunoSEQ multiplex PCR, and TCRdb kept only the in-frame ones, dropping some. Of millions of clones in the sample, approximately 95% were seen once. Overall study results and limits: It was anticipated that sequencing depth would influence how many clonotypes donors shared. Sampling involved blood alone; tissue repertoires likely differ.

As concerns this clone: The antigen remains unidentified.

The source of this sequence is a man aged 18 to 30 in good health. Some clones in this sample may be carry-over from other donors' samples. Material: naive CD4+ T cells from PBMCs. Subset specified: CD45RA+ positively selected.

The CDR3 here is CATSGTRAGGIHEQYF. DNA for the CDR3: TGTGCCACCAGCGGGACTCGGGCGGGAGGAATCCACGAGCAGTACTTC. V and J are TRBV15 and TRBJ2-7; 8 bases are a match to TRBD2. This CDR3 has 16 residues. With 5 bases clipped from V and 5 bases from J, the junction kept 14 bases outside the gene matches. CDR1 is LNHNV, CDR2 YYDKDF, per germline (reference sequence).